Sequencing of this T cell receptor beta chain was carried out in a study of early T cells in non-severe SARS-CoV-2 infection. This clonotype turned up a few times. At one boundary the junction diverges from the germline segment, which might be a read error. Germline V gene sequence: CDR1 SGHRS, CDR2 YFSETQ. There are 11 residues in the CDR3. TCRdb analysed the 5' RACE reads with MiXCR anew, one entry per CDR3 protein. The sample yields 55,000 to 80,000 distinct CDR3 sequences, around 13% seen once. The material was whole blood, obtained at baseline. The gene calls are TRBV5-1 and TRBJ2-7; D may correspond to TRBD1 or TRBD2 (6 bases each). This TCR derives from an adult who was a healthcare worker with PCR-confirmed SARS-CoV-2 infection or an uninfected control (not recorded which). DNA for the CDR3: TGTGCCAGCAGCTTGGGGGGCCAGCAGTACTTC. The encoded protein is CASSLGGQQYF.